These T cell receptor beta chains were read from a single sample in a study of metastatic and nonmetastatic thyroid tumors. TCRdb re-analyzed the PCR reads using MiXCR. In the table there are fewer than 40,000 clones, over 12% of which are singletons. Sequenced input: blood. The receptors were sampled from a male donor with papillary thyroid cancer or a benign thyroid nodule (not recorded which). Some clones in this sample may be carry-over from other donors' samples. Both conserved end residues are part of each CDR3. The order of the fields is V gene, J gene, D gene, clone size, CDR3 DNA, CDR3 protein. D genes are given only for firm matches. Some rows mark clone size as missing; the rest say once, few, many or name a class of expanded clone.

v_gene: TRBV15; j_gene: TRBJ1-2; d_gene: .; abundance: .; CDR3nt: TGTGCCACCAGCAGAGAAAAGACGGTCATTTATGGCTACACCTTC; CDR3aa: CATSREKTVIYGYTF
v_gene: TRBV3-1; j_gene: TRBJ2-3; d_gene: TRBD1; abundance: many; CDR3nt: TGTGCCAGCAGCCAAGATCGACAGGGGGGCACAGATACGCAGTATTTT; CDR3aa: CASSQDRQGGTDTQYF
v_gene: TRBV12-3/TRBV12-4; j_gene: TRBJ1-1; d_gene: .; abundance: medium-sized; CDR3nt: TGTGCCAGCAGTCCTACGAGGGACACTGAAGCTTTCTTT; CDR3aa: CASSPTRDTEAFF
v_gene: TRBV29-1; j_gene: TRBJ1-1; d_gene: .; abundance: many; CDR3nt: TGCAGCGTGAAACTGTCAAGCACTGAAGCTTTCTTT; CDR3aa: CSVKLSSTEAFF
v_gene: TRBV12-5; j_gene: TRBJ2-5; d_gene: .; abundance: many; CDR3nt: TGTGCTAGTGGCCCTGACAGACAAGAGACCCAGTACTTC; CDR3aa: CASGPDRQETQYF
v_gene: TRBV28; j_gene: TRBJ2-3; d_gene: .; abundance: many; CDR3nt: TGTGCCAGCAGGGATTTCCTGGGGACTAGCACAGATACGCAGTATTTT; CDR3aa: CASRDFLGTSTDTQYF
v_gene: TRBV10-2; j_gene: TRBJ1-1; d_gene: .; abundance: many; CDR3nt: TGCGCCAGCAGAAGAGAGGCAGGGTACGGAGCTTTCTTT; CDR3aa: CASRREAGYGAFF
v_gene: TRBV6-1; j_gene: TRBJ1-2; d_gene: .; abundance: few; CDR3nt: TGTGCCAGTAGGTTCGAACGGGTCGACTATGGCTACACCTTC; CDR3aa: CASRFERVDYGYTF
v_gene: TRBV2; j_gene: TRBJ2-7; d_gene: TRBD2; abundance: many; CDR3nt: TGTGCCAGGGGGACTATCTACGAGCAGTACTTC; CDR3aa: CARGTIYEQYF
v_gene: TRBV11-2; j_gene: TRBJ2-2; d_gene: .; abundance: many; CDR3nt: TGTGCCAGCAGCTTAGATGGGTCACGCGCTACGAACACCGGGGAGCTGTTTTTT; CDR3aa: CASSLDGSRATNTGELFF
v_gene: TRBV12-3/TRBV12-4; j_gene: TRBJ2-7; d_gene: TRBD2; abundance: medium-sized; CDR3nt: TGTGCCAGCAGCCAAGGGACTAGCGGAGCCTACGAGCAGTACTTC; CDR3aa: CASSQGTSGAYEQYF
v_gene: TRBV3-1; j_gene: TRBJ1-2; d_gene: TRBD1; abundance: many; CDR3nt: TGTGCCAGCAGCCTTCGAGGGGGCGAGTCAAGCTATGGCTACACCTTC; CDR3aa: CASSLRGGESSYGYTF
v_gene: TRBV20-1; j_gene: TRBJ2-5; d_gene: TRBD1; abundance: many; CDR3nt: TGCAGTGCTCAGCGAATCGGGACAGGGAATGGAGAGACCCAGTACTTC; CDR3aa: CSAQRIGTGNGETQYF
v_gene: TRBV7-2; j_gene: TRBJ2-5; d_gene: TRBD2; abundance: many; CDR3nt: TGTGCCAGCGCGGGGGCGGGAGGGGGAGAGACCCAGTACTTC; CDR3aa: CASAGAGGGETQYF
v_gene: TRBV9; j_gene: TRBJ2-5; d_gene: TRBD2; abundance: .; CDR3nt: TGTGCCAGCAGCGTAGGAAGACTAGCGGGAGGCTGGTCCCCCCAAGAGACCCAGTACTTC; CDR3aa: CASSVGRLAGGWSPQETQYF
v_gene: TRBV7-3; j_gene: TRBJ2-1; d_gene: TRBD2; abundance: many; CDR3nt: TGTGCCAGCAGCCCAATAGCGGGGCCTTACAATGAGCAGTTCTTC; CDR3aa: CASSPIAGPYNEQFF
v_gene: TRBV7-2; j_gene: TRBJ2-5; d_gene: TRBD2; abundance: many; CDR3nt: TGTGCCAGCAGTAAGCGGGAGGGCGGGGAGACCCAGTACTTC; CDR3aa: CASSKREGGETQYF
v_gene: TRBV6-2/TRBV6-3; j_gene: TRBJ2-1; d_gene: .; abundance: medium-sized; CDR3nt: TGTGCCAGCAACATAGTGGACAATGAGCAGTTCTTC; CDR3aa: CASNIVDNEQFF
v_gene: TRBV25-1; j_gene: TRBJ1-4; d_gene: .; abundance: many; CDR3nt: TGTGCCAGCAGTAGCTTTAGAGAAAAACTGTTTTTT; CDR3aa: CASSSFREKLFF
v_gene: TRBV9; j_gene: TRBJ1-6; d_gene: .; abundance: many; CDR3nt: TGTGCCAGCAGCTCCCGGGACAATAATTCACCCCTCCACTTT; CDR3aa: CASSSRDNNSPLHF
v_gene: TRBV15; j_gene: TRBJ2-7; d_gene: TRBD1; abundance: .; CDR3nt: TGTGCCAACAGCAGAGAGCACCAGGGGGACTACGAGCAGTACTTC; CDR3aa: CANSREHQGDYEQYF
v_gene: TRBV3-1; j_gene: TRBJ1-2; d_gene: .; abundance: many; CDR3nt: TGTGCCAGCAGCCAGAACTTGGGGGGGCATCATGGCTACACCTTC; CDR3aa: CASSQNLGGHHGYTF
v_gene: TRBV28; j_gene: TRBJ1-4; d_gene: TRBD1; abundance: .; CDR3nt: TGTGCCAGCACCACCAACAGGGGAGAAAAACTGTTTTTT; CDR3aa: CASTTNRGEKLFF
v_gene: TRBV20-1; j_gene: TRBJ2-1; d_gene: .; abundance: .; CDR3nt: TGCAGTGCTAGGGAAGGACTCCAAGTCAGTGAGAAGTTCTTC; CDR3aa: CSAREGLQVSEKFF
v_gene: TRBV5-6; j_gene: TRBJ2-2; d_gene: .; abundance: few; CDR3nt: TGTGCCAGCAGCTTGGTGTCAGCGGCCGGGGAGCTGTTTTTT; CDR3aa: CASSLVSAAGELFF
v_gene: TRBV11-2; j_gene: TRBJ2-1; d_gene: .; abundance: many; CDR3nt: TGTGCCAGCAGCTTAGACAGGACCTCCTACAATGAGCAGTTCTTC; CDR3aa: CASSLDRTSYNEQFF
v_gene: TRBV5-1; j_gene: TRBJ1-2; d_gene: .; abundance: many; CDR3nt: TGCGCCAGCAGCTTGGAACAGGACTATGGCTACACCTTC; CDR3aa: CASSLEQDYGYTF
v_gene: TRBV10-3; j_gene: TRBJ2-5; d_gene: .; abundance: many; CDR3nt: TGTGCCATCAGTGAAGCGGGAGAGACCCAGTACTTC; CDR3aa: CAISEAGETQYF
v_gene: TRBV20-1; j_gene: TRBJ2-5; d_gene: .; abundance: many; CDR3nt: TGCAGTGCTAGAGAGGATTTAAGGGGAGAGACCCAGTACTTC; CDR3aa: CSAREDLRGETQYF
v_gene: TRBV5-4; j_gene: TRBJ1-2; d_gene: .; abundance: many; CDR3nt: TGTGCCAGCTCGGGGGGCGCGGACTATGGCTACACCTTC; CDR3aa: CASSGGADYGYTF
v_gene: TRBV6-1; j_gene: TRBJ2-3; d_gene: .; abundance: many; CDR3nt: TGTGCCAGCAAGGAGAGGAGCGGGCCGACGTTCGCGCAGTATTTT; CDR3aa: CASKERSGPTFAQYF
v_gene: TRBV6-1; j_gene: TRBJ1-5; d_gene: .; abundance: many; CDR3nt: TGTGCCAGCAGTGAAGCAGGGGGCAATCAGCCCCAGCATTTT; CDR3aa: CASSEAGGNQPQHF
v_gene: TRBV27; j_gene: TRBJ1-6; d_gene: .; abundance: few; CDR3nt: TGTGCCAGCAGTTTGGGGGGATTGGATTCACCCCTCCACTTT; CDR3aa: CASSLGGLDSPLHF
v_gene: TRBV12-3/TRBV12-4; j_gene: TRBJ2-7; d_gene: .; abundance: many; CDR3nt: TGTGCCAGCAGTTTTTCCCTCCCGTGGGACGAGCAGTACTTC; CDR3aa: CASSFSLPWDEQYF
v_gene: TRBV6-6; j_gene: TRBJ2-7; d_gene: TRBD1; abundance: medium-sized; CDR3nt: TGTGCCAGCAGTTACTCGAGAGCCGGGACAGCATCCTACGAGCAGTACTTC; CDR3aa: CASSYSRAGTASYEQYF
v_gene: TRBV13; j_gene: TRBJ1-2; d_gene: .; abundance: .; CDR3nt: TGTGCCAGCAGCCAAGAAAGAAGCTATGGCTACACCTTC; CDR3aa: CASSQERSYGYTF
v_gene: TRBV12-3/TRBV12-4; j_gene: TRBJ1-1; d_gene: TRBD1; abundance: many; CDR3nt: TGTGCCAGCACGTTGACAGGGATGAACACTGAAGCTTTCTTT; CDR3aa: CASTLTGMNTEAFF
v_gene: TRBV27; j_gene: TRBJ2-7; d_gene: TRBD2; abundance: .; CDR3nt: TGTGCCAGCAATGATGGGACTAGCGCTTCCTACGAGCAGTACTTC; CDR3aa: CASNDGTSASYEQYF
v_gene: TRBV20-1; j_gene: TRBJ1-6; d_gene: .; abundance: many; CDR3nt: TGCAGTGCCCGGGACAATCGAAGGGGATCCTCACCCCTCCACTTT; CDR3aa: CSARDNRRGSSPLHF
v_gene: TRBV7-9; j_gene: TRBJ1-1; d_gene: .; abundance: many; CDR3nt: TGTGCCAGCAGCCCCCGACAGAGCACTGAAGCTTTCTTT; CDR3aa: CASSPRQSTEAFF
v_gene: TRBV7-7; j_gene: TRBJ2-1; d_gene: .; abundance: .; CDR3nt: TGTGCTAGCAGCTCCAGACATAGTACAAATGAGCAGTTCTTC; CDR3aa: CASSSRHSTNEQFF
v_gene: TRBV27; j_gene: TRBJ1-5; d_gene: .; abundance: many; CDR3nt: TGTGCCAGCAGCCCCGCCGTACATCAGCCCCAGCATTTT; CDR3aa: CASSPAVHQPQHF
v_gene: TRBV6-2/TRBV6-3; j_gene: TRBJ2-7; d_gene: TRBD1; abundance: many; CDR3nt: TGTGCCAGCACCCTCACAGGGGGTAGCTCCTACGAGCAGTACTTC; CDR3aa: CASTLTGGSSYEQYF
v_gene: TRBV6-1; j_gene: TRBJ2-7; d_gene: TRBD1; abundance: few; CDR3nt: TGTGCCAGCAGTGAAATTGGGACAGAATCCTACGAGCAGTACTTC; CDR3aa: CASSEIGTESYEQYF
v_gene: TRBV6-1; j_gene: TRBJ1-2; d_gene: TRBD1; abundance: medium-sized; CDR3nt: TGTGCCAGCAGTGAAGCAGGGGGACAGGATTATGGCTACACCTTC; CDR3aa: CASSEAGGQDYGYTF
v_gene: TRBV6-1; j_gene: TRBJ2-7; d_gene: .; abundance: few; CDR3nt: TGTGCCAGCACCGGGGCCCAGTACGTGGAGCAGTACTTC; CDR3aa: CASTGAQYVEQYF
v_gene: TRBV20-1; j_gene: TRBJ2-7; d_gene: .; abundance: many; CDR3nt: TGCAGTGCTAGATGGGGGCTCGACGAGCAGTACTTC; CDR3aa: CSARWGLDEQYF
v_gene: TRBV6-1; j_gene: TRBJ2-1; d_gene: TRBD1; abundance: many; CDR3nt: TGTGCCAGCAAATCGGACAGGGGAGGAAATGAGCAGTTCTTC; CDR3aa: CASKSDRGGNEQFF
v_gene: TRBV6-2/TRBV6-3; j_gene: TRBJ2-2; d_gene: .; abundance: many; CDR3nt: TGTGCCAGCAGTTACATCGGCGGGGCCGGGGAGCTGTTTTTT; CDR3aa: CASSYIGGAGELFF
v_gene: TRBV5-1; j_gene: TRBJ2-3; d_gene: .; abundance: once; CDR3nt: TGCGCCAGCAGCTTGACCCTTAGCACAGATACGCAGTATTTT; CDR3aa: CASSLTLSTDTQYF
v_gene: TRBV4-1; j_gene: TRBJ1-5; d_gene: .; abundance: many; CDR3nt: TGCGCCAGCAGCCAGGCTGAGACAGCGTTCAATCAGCCCCAGCATTTT; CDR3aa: CASSQAETAFNQPQHF
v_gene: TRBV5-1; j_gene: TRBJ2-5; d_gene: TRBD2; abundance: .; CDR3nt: TGCGCCAGCAGCTACCCAGCGGGGGTACAAGAGACCAAGTACTTC; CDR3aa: CASSYPAGVQETKYF
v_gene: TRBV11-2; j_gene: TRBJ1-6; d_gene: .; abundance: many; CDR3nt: TGTGCCAGCAGCTCCCCCGGCTCACCCCTCCACTTT; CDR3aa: CASSSPGSPLHF
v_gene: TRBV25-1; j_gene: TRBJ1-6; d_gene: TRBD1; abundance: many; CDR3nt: TGTGCCAGCAGTCGGGGGACAGATGCTTCACCCCTCCACTTT; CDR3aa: CASSRGTDASPLHF
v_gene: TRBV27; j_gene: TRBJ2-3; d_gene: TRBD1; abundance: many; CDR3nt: TGTGCCAGCAGTTTATCGTTGACAGGGAGCACAGATACGCAGTATTTT; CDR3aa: CASSLSLTGSTDTQYF
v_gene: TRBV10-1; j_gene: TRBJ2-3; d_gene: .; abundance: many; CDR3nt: TGCGCCAGCAGGAACAGGGAAGGAGATACGCAGTATTTT; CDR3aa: CASRNREGDTQYF
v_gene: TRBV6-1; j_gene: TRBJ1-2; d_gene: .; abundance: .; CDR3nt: TGTGCCAGCAGTGGGTCATGGACGCCTAGTTATGGCTACACCTTC; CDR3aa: CASSGSWTPSYGYTF
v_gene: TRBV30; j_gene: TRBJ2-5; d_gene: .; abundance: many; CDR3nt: TGTGCCTGGAGCGCCTTGGGCGGGATTCGGGAGACCCAGTACTTC; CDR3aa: CAWSALGGIRETQYF
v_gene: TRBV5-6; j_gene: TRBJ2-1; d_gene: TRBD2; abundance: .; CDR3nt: TGTGCCAGCAGCCAGCTAGCGGGAGGGCCGGGCTCCTACAATGAGCAGTTCTTC; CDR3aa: CASSQLAGGPGSYNEQFF